These 9 T cell receptor beta chains originate from one sample sequenced in a study of neoadjuvant anti-PD-1 for oral cavity cancer. TCRdb's copy holds only in-frame clones and misses some; the assay was immunoSEQ multiplex PCR. This table has about 16,000 clones, 55% to 70% appearing once. The source was PBMCs, collected before nivolumab (anti-PD-1) treatment. Receptors were obtained from a person aged 35-79 years with oral cavity squamous cell carcinoma.

This chain joins TRBV25-1 and TRBJ1-1; possible D gene TRBD1, 5 bases. Germline V lookup: CDR1 MGHDK, CDR2 SYGVNS. Trimming cost V 3 bases and J 5 bases, with 22 bases left between them. This CDR3 contains 17 residues. CDR3 bases: TGTGCCAGCAGTGATTCAGGGTCCATTCGCGGTGGAACTGAAGCTTTCTTT. Amino acid sequence: CASSDSGSIRGGTEAFF.

The V call is TRBV5-1, the J call TRBJ2-1, with a possible D match to TRBD2 (6 bases). The length of the CDR3 is 16 residues. With 6 bases removed from V and 4 bases from J, the gap between germline ends came to 20 bases. Germline V gene lookup returns CDR1 SGHRS and CDR2 YFSETQ. CDR3 coding DNA: TGCGCCAGCACCTCCGGCGGGGCCGCTTCTTACAATGAGCAGTTCTTC. Translating gives CASTSGGAASYNEQFF.

This clone has more than one count but fewer than ten. This CDR3 is CASLQGALAKNIQYF. CDR3 sequence (DNA): TGTGCCAGCCTACAGGGGGCCCTAGCCAAAAACATTCAGTACTTC. The chain links TRBV6-1 to TRBJ2-4, with 9 bases that match TRBD1. The CDR3 is 15 amino acids. The V gene end was trimmed by 8 bases and the J gene end by 0 bases; junction bases not matched to a gene: 5. Germline lookup yields CDR1 MNHNS and CDR2 SASEGT.

The gene calls are TRBV9 and TRBJ2-2, with D possibly matching TRBD2 (6 bases). Trimming cost V 3 bases and J 1 base, with 13 bases left between them. Germline V gives CDR1 SGDLS, CDR2 YYNGEE. This CDR3 is built from 16 residues. The CDR3 spells CASSGRIAENTGELFF. The CDR3 region has the DNA TGTGCCAGCAGCGGTAGAATAGCGGAGAACACCGGGGAGCTGTTTTTT.

The genes are TRBV5-6 and TRBJ2-7; unclear D gene. Germline CDR1 SGHDT, CDR2 YYEEEE. Trimming cost V 2 bases and J 2 bases, with 8 bases left between them. There are 13 residues in the CDR3. The CDR3 sequence is CASSLQSPYEQYF. CDR3 coding DNA: TGTGCCAGCAGCTTACAGAGCCCCTACGAGCAGTACTTC. The whole variable domain, remainder taken from reference TRBV5-6 and TRBJ2-7, is DAGVTQSPTHLIKTRGQQVTLRCSPKSGHDTVSWYQQALGQGPQFIFQYYEEEERQRGNFPDRFSGHQFPNYSSELNVNALLLGDSALYLCASSLQSPYEQYFGPGTRLTVT.

V gene TRBV7-8 combines with J gene TRBJ2-1; TRBD2 aligns across 8 bases. The CDR3 runs 13 residues. The germline gives CDR1 SGHVS, CDR2 FQNEAQ. The ends lost 1 base at V and 15 bases at J; junction bases unmatched: 8. CDR3 loop: CASSLDHSGKRFF. The CDR3 nucleotides are TGTGCCAGCAGCTTAGACCATAGCGGGAAAAGGTTCTTC.

This sequence joins TRBV13 and TRBJ2-1; 7 nucleotides match TRBD2. The length of the CDR3 is 16 residues. V gave up 4 bases and J gave up 8 bases; unmatched junction bases: 14. Germline assignment: CDR1 PRHDT and CDR2 FYEKMQ (reference sequence). As DNA, the CDR3 is TGTGCCAGCAGCTCGGGAGTCACGGGGGAGGGTCATGAGCAGTTCTTC. Translation: CASSSGVTGEGHEQFF.

In its sample, this clone was seen a few times. This sequence joins TRBV7-2 and TRBJ1-2; D is uncertain. The CDR3 is 13 amino acids. Germline V CDR1 and CDR2: SGHTA, FQGNSA. Deletions cut 3 bases from V and 4 bases from J, with 9 bases between. Here the CDR3 reads CASSLRALYGYTF. CDR3 nucleotide sequence: TGTGCCAGCAGCTTGAGGGCTCTCTATGGCTACACCTTC.

A few counts support this clone. The chain uses TRBV5-6 and TRBJ1-1; D remains unclear. Per germline, CDR1 SGHDT and CDR2 YYEEEE. Trimming stripped 4 bases from V and 1 base from J, with 11 bases between. This CDR3 has 14 residues. In DNA, the CDR3 is TGTGCCAGCAGCCCCAGGCCGCGGAACACTGAAGCTTTCTTT. Translating gives CASSPRPRNTEAFF. The full variable domain, its missing parts supplied by reference TRBV5-6 and TRBJ1-1, is DAGVTQSPTHLIKTRGQQVTLRCSPKSGHDTVSWYQQALGQGPQFIFQYYEEEERQRGNFPDRFSGHQFPNYSSELNVNALLLGDSALYLCASSPRPRNTEAFFGQGTRLTVV.